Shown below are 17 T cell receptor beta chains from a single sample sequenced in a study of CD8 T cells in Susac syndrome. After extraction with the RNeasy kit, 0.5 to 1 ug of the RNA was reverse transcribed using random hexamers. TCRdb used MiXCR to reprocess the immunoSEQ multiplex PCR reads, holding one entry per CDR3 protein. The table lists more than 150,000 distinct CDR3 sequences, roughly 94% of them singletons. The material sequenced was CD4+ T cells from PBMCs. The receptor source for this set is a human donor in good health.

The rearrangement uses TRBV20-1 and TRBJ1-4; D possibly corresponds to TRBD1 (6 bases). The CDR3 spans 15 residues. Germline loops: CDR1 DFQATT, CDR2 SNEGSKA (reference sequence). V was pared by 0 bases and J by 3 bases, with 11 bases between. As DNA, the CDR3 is TGCAGTGCTAGAGATTTAGGGGGTGCTAATGAAAAACTGTTTTTT. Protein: CSARDLGGANEKLFF.

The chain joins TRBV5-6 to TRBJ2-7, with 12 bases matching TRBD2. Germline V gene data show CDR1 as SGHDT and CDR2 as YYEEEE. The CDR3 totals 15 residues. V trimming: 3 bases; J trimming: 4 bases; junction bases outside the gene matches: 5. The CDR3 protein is CASSYGLAGSYEQYF. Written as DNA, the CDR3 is TGTGCCAGCAGCTACGGACTAGCGGGGAGTTACGAGCAGTACTTC.

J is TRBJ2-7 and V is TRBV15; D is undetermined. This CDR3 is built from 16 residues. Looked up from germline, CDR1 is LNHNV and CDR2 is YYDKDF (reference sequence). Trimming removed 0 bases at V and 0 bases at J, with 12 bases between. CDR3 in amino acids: CATSRDPTPVSYEQYF. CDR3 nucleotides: TGTGCCACCAGCAGAGATCCGACGCCAGTCTCCTACGAGCAGTACTTC.

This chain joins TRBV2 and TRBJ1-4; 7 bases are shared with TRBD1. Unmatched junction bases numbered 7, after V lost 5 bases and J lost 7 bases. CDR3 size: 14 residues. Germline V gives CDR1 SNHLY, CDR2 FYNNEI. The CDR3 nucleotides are TGTGCCAGCAGTCCAGAGGCAGGGGGTGAAAAACTGTTTTTT. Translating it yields CASSPEAGGEKLFF.

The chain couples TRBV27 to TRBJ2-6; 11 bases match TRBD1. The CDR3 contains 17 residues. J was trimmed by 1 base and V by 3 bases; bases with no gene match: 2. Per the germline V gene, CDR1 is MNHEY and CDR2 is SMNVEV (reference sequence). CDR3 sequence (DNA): TGTGCCAGCAGTTTGGACAGGGGGCAGTCTGGGGCCAACGTCCTGACTTTC. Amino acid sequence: CASSLDRGQSGANVLTF.

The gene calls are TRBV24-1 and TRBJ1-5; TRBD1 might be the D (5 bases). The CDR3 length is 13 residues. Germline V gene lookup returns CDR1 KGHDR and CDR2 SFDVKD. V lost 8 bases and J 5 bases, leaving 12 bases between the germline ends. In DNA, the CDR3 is TGTGCCACCACCGACAGCTTCTATCAGCCCCAGCATTTT. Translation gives CATTDSFYQPQHF.

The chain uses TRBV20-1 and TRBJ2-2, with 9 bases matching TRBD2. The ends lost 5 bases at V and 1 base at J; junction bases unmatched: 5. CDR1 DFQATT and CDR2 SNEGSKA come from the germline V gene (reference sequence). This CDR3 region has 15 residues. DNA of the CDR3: TGCAGTGCTGGAGGTAGCGGGGGGAACACCGGGGAGCTGTTTTTT. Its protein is CSAGGSGGNTGELFF.

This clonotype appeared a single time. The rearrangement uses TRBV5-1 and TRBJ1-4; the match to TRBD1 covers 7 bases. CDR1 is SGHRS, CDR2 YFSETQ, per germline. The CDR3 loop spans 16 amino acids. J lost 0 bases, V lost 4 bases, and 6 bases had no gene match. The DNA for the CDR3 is TGCGCCAGCAGCCCGGGACAGCATGCAACTAATGAAAAACTGTTTTTT. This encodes CASSPGQHATNEKLFF.

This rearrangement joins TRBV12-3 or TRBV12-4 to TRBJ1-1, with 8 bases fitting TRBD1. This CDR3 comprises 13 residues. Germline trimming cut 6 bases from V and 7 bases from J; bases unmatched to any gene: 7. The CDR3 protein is CASSPGTGREAFF. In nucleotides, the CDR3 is TGTGCCAGCAGCCCCGGGACAGGTCGTGAAGCTTTCTTT.

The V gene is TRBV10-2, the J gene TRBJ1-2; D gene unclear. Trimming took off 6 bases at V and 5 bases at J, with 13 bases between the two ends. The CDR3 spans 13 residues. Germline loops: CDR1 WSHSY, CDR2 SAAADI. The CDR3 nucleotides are TGCGCCAGCAGCCGGAGCCCGGAGTATGGCTACACCTTC. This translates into CASSRSPEYGYTF.

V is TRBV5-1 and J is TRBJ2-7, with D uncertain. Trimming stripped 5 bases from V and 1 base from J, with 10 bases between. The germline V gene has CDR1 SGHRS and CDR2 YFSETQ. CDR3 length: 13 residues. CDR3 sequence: CASSPQPSYEQYF. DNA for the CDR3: TGCGCCAGCAGTCCCCAACCATCCTACGAGCAGTACTTC.

CDR3 nucleotides: TGTGCCAGCAGGGGGGGAGGGGACCCAGTTTACAATGAGCAGTTCTTC. Translating it yields CASRGGGDPVYNEQFF. The chain joins TRBV28 to TRBJ2-1, with 7 bases identical to TRBD2. Germline V CDR1 and CDR2: MDHEN, SYDVKM. V gave up 6 bases and J gave up 4 bases; unmatched junction bases: 12. This CDR3 contains 16 residues.

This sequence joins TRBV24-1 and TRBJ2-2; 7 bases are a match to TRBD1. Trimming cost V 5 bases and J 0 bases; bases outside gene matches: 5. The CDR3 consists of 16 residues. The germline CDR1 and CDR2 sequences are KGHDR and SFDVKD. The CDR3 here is CATSVTGTANTGELFF. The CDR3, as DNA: TGTGCCACCAGTGTCACCGGGACAGCGAACACCGGGGAGCTGTTTTTT.

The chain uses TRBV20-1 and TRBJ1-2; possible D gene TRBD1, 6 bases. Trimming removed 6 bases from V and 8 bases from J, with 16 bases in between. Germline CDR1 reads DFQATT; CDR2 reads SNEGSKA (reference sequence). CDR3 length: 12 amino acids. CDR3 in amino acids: CSAGTGAQGYTF. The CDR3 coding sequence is TGCAGTGCAGGGACGGGGGCGCAAGGCTACACCTTC.

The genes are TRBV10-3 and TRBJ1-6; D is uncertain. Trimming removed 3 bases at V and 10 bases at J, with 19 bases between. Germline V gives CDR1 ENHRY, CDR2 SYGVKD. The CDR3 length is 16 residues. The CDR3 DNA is TGTGCCATCAGTGACTCCGGGGAGGCCGGGAGGTCACCCCTCCACTTT. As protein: CAISDSGEAGRSPLHF.

CDR3 sequence (DNA): TGTGCCAGCAGTGAAAACGTTGCAACTAATGAAAAACTGTTTTTT. Translation gives CASSENVATNEKLFF. The V call is TRBV25-1, the J call TRBJ1-4; no definite D call. Germline V gene lookup returns CDR1 MGHDK and CDR2 SYGVNS. V shed 2 bases and J shed 0 bases, with 7 bases lying between them. The CDR3 is 15 residues long.

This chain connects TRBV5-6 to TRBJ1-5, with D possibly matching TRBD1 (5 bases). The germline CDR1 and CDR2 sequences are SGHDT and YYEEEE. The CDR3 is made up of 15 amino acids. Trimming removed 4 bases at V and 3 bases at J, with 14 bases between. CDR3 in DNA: TGTGCCAGCAGCCGTGGTATAGGGACCAATCAGCCCCAGCATTTT. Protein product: CASSRGIGTNQPQHF.